Sequencing of this TCR beta chain was carried out in a study of blood T cell repertoires in COVID-19. Data came from immunoSEQ multiplex PCR; TCRdb stores just in-frame clones and leaves some out. The sample includes a few hundred thousand clones, roughly 90% seen only once; the top ten take more than 0.9%. Germline V CDR1 and CDR2: MNHNS, SASEGT. Trimming cost V 2 bases and J 1 base, with 11 bases left between them. This CDR3 has 15 residues. This rearrangement joins TRBV6-1 to TRBJ2-5, with D perhaps TRBD2 (5 bases). This clonotype was obtained from a woman aged 30 to 39 who had recovered from COVID-19. The sample was PBMCs or T cells enriched from blood (not recorded which). The CDR3 here is CASSEWRNPQETQYF. The CDR3 bases are TGTGCCAGCAGTGAATGGAGGAATCCCCAAGAGACCCAGTACTTC.